The entry below gives a single TCR beta chain sequence along with its context. Its antigen is still unknown. Compared with germline, one end of the junction differs, possibly owing to a read error. A constant-region primer primed TCR beta cDNA synthesis from about 0.45 ug of total RNA. Generation of the TCR beta libraries relied on three nested multiplex PCR rounds using slightly modified ARM-PCR. TCRdb redid the calling of the multiplex PCR reads with MiXCR, one entry per CDR3 protein. The sample yields roughly 120,000 distinct CDR3 sequences, 64% seen once. This entry is derived from a study of tumor-infiltrating lymphocytes in primary liver carcinoma. Broader study findings: Only about 7-24% of top clones were detected in each of the five tumor regions.

Unsorted bulk tissue of about 17-32 mg yielded co-extracted RNA and DNA. The sample comprised liver tumor tissue from sampling region 3. Subset here: tumor region T3, left-lateral pole. This TCR derives from a woman in her fifties or sixties with primary liver carcinoma and hepatitis B virus infection.

Here the CDR3 DNA reads TGTGCAAGCAGCCGACTAATACAGGGTGAGGTCTACGAGCAGCACTTC. Its translation is CASSRLIQGEVYEQHF. The V and J genes are TRBV11-2 and TRBJ2-7, with D tentatively TRBD1 (6 bases). Germline V gene data show CDR1 as SGHAT and CDR2 as FQNNGV. The CDR3 loop spans 16 amino acids.